Given below is one TCR beta chain in context. What it binds is not known. Healthy HIV-negative adults with no recent acute infections or vaccinations were recruited as donors. The data originate from a study of shared clonotypes between healthy human individuals. Study-wide results and limits: Among donors, clonotype sharing was expected to be affected by sequencing depth.

Per sorted-subset replicate PCR, input was 150 to 250 ng DNA, representing around 30,000 T cell genomes. Libraries were prepared by immunoSEQ multiplex PCR; TCRdb keeps only in-frame clonotypes and omits some of them. The table lists about 2.4 million clones, just over 90% of them singletons, with 0.14% in the top ten. Germline lookup yields CDR1 GTSNPN and CDR2 SVGIG (reference sequence). The J segment lost 4 bases and the V segment lost 5 bases, leaving 13 bases of the junction unmatched. The CDR3 loop spans 16 amino acids. The clonotype was recovered from a man aged 18 to 29 in good health. Sequenced sample: naive CD4+ T cells sorted from blood. Subset in this sample: CD45RA+ positively selected. The chain links TRBV30 to TRBJ2-1; 8 bases line up with TRBD2. DNA of the CDR3: TGTGCCTGGCGAGTGGGCGCGGCTAGCGGGTACAATGAGCAGTTCTTC. This encodes CAWRVGAASGYNEQFF. Full variable domain (missing parts from reference TRBV30 and TRBJ2-1): SQTIHQWPATLVQPVGSPLSLECTVEGTSNPNLYWYRQAAGRGLQLLFYSVGIGQISSEVPQNLSASRPQDRQFILSSKKLLLSDSGFYLCAWRVGAASGYNEQFFGPGTRLTVL.